These 21 T cell receptor beta chains originate from one sample sequenced in a study of regulatory T cells in long-lasting Graves disease. Time point here: newly diagnosed GD, antithyroid drugs for less than 3 months. Generation of the TCR library employed RNA extracted from PBMCs. Combining iRepertoire HTBI primers with Arm-PCR of CDR3 regions, the authors built TCR beta libraries. TCRdb processed the multiplex PCR reads anew with MiXCR; each CDR3 protein has one entry. This sample has hundreds of thousands of distinct CDR3 sequences, with roughly 15% found just once. These data also formed part of another study, on T cells in Graves' hyperthyroidism and ophthalmopathy.

Source: peripheral blood mononuclear cells (PBMCs), taken at new diagnosis, from a patient treated with antithyroid drugs. The receptors were gathered from a woman aged 25 to 39 with Graves disease.

This clonotype was seen ten or more times. V usage is TRBV2 and J usage is TRBJ1-3; the D is unclear. V was clipped by 0 bases and J by 12 bases, with 9 bases between them. The CDR3 is 12 residues long. From germline, CDR1 is SNHLY and CDR2 FYNNEI. CDR3 in amino acids: CASSEAPFGIYF. The CDR3 nucleotides read TGTGCCAGCAGTGAAGCGCCTTTCGGCATATATTTT.

The table lists this clonotype with a few counts. The gene calls are TRBV12-3 or TRBV12-4 and TRBJ2-2; 7 nucleotides agree with TRBD1. Losses at the gene ends were 5 bases for V and 3 bases for J; bases not matched to a gene: 9. CDR3 length: 16 residues. The DNA of the CDR3 is TGTGCCAGCAGTAGACAGGGTAATACGTACACCGGGGAGCTGTTTTTT. Protein sequence: CASSRQGNTYTGELFF.

This clonotype has a count of ten or more. This sequence joins TRBV28 and TRBJ2-7, with 9 bases aligning to TRBD1. Trimming took 7 bases from V and 4 from J; bases not matched to a gene: 14. Germline V gene lookup returns CDR1 MDHEN and CDR2 SYDVKM. The CDR3 contains 16 residues. The CDR3 here is CASTSSPGQGSYEQYF. The CDR3 DNA reads TGTGCCAGCACCTCGTCTCCGGGACAGGGATCTTACGAGCAGTACTTC.

This chain links TRBV9 with TRBJ1-5; D is undetermined. The length of the CDR3 is 13 residues. V was trimmed by 0 bases and J by 4 bases, leaving 5 bases between them. In germline, CDR1 is SGDLS, CDR2 YYNGEE. DNA of the CDR3: TGTGCCAGCAGCGTAGCTTGGAATCAGCCCCAGCATTTT. Its protein product is CASSVAWNQPQHF.

The chain joins TRBV6-1 to TRBJ2-3; D is unclear. Per the germline V gene, CDR1 is MNHNS and CDR2 is SASEGT. The germline V and J ends were trimmed by 8 bases and 4 bases, with 13 bases remaining between them. CDR3 size: 13 residues. The CDR3 DNA sequence: TGTGCCAGCTCGGCTAGTCCCCCAGATACGCAGTATTTT. Amino acids: CASSASPPDTQYF.

This clonotype occurred many times. The chain combines TRBV2 with TRBJ2-3; D gene ambiguous. The V end was cut by 4 bases, the J end by 1 base, with 3 bases between. The CDR3 sequence is 12 residues long. Germline loops: CDR1 SNHLY, CDR2 FYNNEI. The CDR3 is CASSGGTDTQYF. The CDR3 nucleotides read TGTGCCAGCAGTGGAGGCACAGATACGCAGTATTTT.

This sequence joins TRBV5-5 and TRBJ1-6; D remains ambiguous. The CDR3 runs to 11 residues. The germline CDR1 and CDR2 sequences are SGHKS and YYEKEE (reference sequence). The ends were cut back, 3 bases at V and 9 bases at J, with 4 bases in the middle. The CDR3 protein is CASSSPSPLHF. The CDR3 DNA follows: TGTGCCAGCAGCTCCCCTTCACCCCTCCACTTT. Full variable domain (remainder filled in from reference TRBV5-5 and TRBJ1-6): DAGVTQSPTHLIKTRGQQVTLRCSPISGHKSVSWYQQVLGQGPQFIFQYYEKEERGRGNFPDRFSARQFPNYSSELNVNALLLGDSALYLCASSSPSPLHFGNGTRLTVT.

This clonotype was counted between two and nine times. One junction end does not reproduce the germline sequence, and a read error may be involved. The chain links TRBV5-1 to TRBJ2-3; 11 nucleotides match TRBD1. This CDR3 comprises 15 residues. Germline V gene data show CDR1 as SGHRS and CDR2 as YFSETQ. The CDR3 is CASSSGQGGTDTQYF. CDR3 bases: TGTGCCAGCAGCTCGGGACAGGGGGGGACAGATACGCAGTATTTT.

This chain links TRBV19 with TRBJ1-6, with D tentatively TRBD1 (5 bases). This CDR3 has 14 residues. The V end was cut by 1 base, the J end by 5 bases, with 6 bases between. Germline V lookup: CDR1 LNHDA, CDR2 SQIVND (reference sequence). This CDR3 reads CASSIAGDNSPLHF. In nucleotides, the CDR3 is TGTGCCAGTAGTATAGCGGGGGATAATTCACCCCTCCACTTT.

This clonotype was recorded at least ten times. V and J are TRBV11-2 and TRBJ2-3, with 9 bases aligning to TRBD1. Germline CDR1 is SGHAT and CDR2 is FQNNGV. V shed 8 bases, J shed 4 bases, and the junction held 4 bases outside the gene matches. The CDR3 is 13 residues long. CDR3 DNA sequence: TGTGCCAGCGGGGACAGGGCCCCAGATACGCAGTATTTT. It yields the protein CASGDRAPDTQYF.

The sample holds many counts of this clonotype. The chain has TRBV7-2 and TRBJ1-2, with D unresolved. Germline V gives CDR1 SGHTA, CDR2 FQGNSA. The V and J ends lost 1 base and 2 bases respectively, with 8 bases between them. The CDR3 totals 14 residues. For the CDR3, the DNA is TGTGCCAGCAGCTTAGACTCAATAAACTATGGCTACACCTTC. Translation gives CASSLDSINYGYTF.

V and J are TRBV20-1 and TRBJ2-7; D not certain. This CDR3 has 14 amino acids. V was clipped by 1 base and J by 2 bases, with 12 bases between them. Germline V gives CDR1 DFQATT, CDR2 SNEGSKA (reference sequence). The CDR3 protein is CSARVPGKPYEQYF. The CDR3 bases are TGCAGTGCTAGAGTACCGGGTAAGCCCTACGAGCAGTACTTC.

The rearrangement uses TRBV28 and TRBJ1-1, with 7 bases aligning to TRBD1. The CDR3 is 15 residues long. Unmatched junction bases numbered 5, after V lost 3 bases and J lost 1 base. CDR1 is MDHEN, CDR2 SYDVKM, per germline. In nucleotides, the CDR3 is TGTGCCAGCAGTTTCCCGGGACAGCAGAACACTGAAGCTTTCTTT. Its translation is CASSFPGQQNTEAFF. The full variable domain, with the rest looked up from reference TRBV28 and TRBJ1-1, is DVKVTQSSRYLVKRTGEKVFLECVQDMDHENMFWYRQDPGLGLRLIYFSYDVKMKEKGDIPEGYSVSREKKERFSLILESASTNQTSMYLCASSFPGQQNTEAFFGQGTRLTVV.

This clonotype was seen repeatedly, ten times or more. One junction end disagrees with the germline gene, perhaps due to a read error. The chain joins TRBV27 to TRBJ2-5, with TRBD1 identical over 8 bases. This CDR3 contains 17 residues. The germline V gene has CDR1 MNHEY and CDR2 SMNVEV (reference sequence). The CDR3 here is CASSISIGQGRGETQYF. The CDR3 nucleotides are TGTGCCAGCAGTATATCGATCGGACAGGGCCGGGGGGAGACCCAGTACTTC.

This chain connects TRBV9 to TRBJ1-2, with 11 bases fitting TRBD1. The CDR3 spans 18 residues. CDR1 is SGDLS, CDR2 YYNGEE, per germline. Losses at the gene ends were 3 bases for V and 0 bases for J; bases not matched to a gene: 10. The CDR3 loop is CASSERPGQGDTNYGYTF. The DNA of the CDR3 is TGTGCCAGCAGCGAAAGACCGGGACAGGGGGATACTAACTATGGCTACACCTTC.

This clonotype was observed a few times. The CDR3 loop is CASSLTDRSGELFF. In DNA form, the CDR3 reads TGTGCCAGCAGCTTAACGGACAGGTCCGGGGAGCTGTTTTTT. The chain links TRBV7-3 to TRBJ2-2, with 7 positions matching TRBD1. V was pared by 0 bases and J by 6 bases, with 1 base of the junction left unmatched. In germline, CDR1 is SGHTA, CDR2 FQGTGA. This CDR3 is 14 amino acids long.

This chain's CDR3 is CASSSQIGGTPTNTGELFF. Here the CDR3 DNA reads TGCGCCAGCAGTTCCCAAATCGGAGGTACCCCGACGAACACCGGGGAGCTGTTTTTT. The chain uses TRBV5-1 and TRBJ2-2, with a tentative D call TRBD2 (5 bases). CDR3 length: 19 residues. V shed 5 bases and J shed 0 bases, with 23 bases lying between them. The germline gives CDR1 SGHRS, CDR2 YFSETQ.

The chain links TRBV6-2 or TRBV6-3 to TRBJ1-3, with TRBD1 as a possible D gene (5 bases). The V end was cut by 2 bases, the J end by 1 base, with 12 bases between. Germline lookup yields CDR1 MNHEY and CDR2 SVGEGT. The CDR3 has 16 residues. The CDR3 nucleotides are TGTGCCAGCAGTTACGATGGGGGGGGATCTGGAAACACCATATATTTT. This codes for CASSYDGGGSGNTIYF.

This clonotype was picked up many times. Compared with germline, one end of the junction differs, possibly owing to a read error. V usage is TRBV7-3 and J usage is TRBJ2-2; D is undetermined. Germline CDR1 SGHTA, CDR2 FQGTGA. The CDR3 totals 17 residues. The CDR3 DNA sequence: TGTGCCAGCGGCTTGGAGTGGCAGTCTTTGAACACCGGGGAGCTGTTTTTT. Its protein is CASGLEWQSLNTGELFF.

In this sample, this clonotype turned up many times. The rearrangement uses TRBV28 and TRBJ2-1; D is ambiguous. This CDR3 region has 15 residues. The V gene lost 3 bases and the J gene lost 15 bases, with 24 bases spanning the gap. The germline CDR1 and CDR2 sequences are MDHEN and SYDVKM. CDR3 sequence: CASSFTPSVGKNMFF. The CDR3 DNA follows: TGTGCCAGCAGTTTCACCCCATCAGTGGGGAAGAATATGTTCTTC.

The V and J genes are TRBV2 and TRBJ1-4; 9 nucleotides align to TRBD1. Trimming at V came to 7 bases and at J to 6 bases, leaving 6 bases not matched to a gene. The germline V gene has CDR1 SNHLY and CDR2 FYNNEI. The length of the CDR3 is 14 residues. CDR3 DNA sequence: TGTGCCAGCAACCTGGACAGGGGAGATGAAAAACTGTTTTTT. Its translation is CASNLDRGDEKLFF. Looking up the rest from reference TRBV2 and TRBJ1-4 gives the full variable domain: EPEVTQTPSHQVTQMGQEVILRCVPISNHLYFYWYRQILGQKVEFLVSFYNNEISEKSEIFDDQFSVERPDGSNFTLKIRSTKLEDSAMYFCASNLDRGDEKLFFGSGTQLSVL.